The clone carrying this T cell receptor beta chain was counted only a few times. This entry comes from a study of cytotoxic CD8 clonotypes in ibrutinib-treated CLL. This CDR3 is 14 amino acids long. Germline loops: CDR1 SGHTA, CDR2 FQGNSA. With 1 base removed from V and 3 bases from J, the gap between germline ends came to 10 bases. TCRdb keeps only in-frame clones here, not all; method: immunoSEQ multiplex PCR. The table has about 330,000 clones, over 55% seen once; the top ten hold 6.3%. The chain has TRBV7-2 and TRBJ2-7, with D perhaps matching TRBD2 (6 bases). The sample consisted of PBMCs, taken after 36 months of ibrutinib treatment. The origin of this receptor is a human donor with chronic lymphocytic leukemia. The CDR3 DNA reads as TGTGCCAGCAGCTTAGACAGCGGGTACTACGAGCAGTACTTC. Translating it yields CASSLDSGYYEQYF.